One sample yielded the 17 T cell receptor beta chains listed below, sequenced in a study of CXCR3-negative and CXCR3-positive naive CD8 T cells. Findings of the study overall: Hydrophobicity of TRB CDR3s was greater in CXCR3-positive naive cells than in CXCR3-negative naive cells.

Their antigens remain unidentified. The TRB cDNA libraries were prepared by 5' RACE with UMI labels. TCRdb re-called the 5' RACE reads and catalogs CDR3 proteins one per entry, DNA excluded. Here the sample table reports roughly 59,000 distinct CDR3 sequences. Sequenced sample: naive CXCR3+ CD8+ T cells from blood. Described subset: CD45RO-CCR7+CD27+CD95- naive CD8+ T cells expressing CXCR3 (TNR3+). These receptors all come from a human donor in good health. Some clones in this sample may be carry-over from other donors' samples.

The J gene is TRBJ2-3, the V gene TRBV6-6; TCRdb's D call of TRBD1 is untestable without DNA. The CDR3 spans 15 residues. Germline V gene lookup returns CDR1 MNHNY and CDR2 SVGAGI (reference sequence). CDR3 protein: CASSSTGAGTDTQYF.

V is TRBV9 and J is TRBJ2-1; TCRdb's D gene call, TRBD2, goes unchecked for lack of DNA. There are 12 residues in the CDR3. Per the germline V gene, CDR1 is SGDLS and CDR2 is YYNGEE. CDR3 sequence: CASSVGRNEQFF.

V usage is TRBV28 and J usage is TRBJ2-3; TCRdb picks TRBD1, but there is no DNA to check that call. This CDR3 contains 13 residues. Looked up from germline, CDR1 is MDHEN and CDR2 is SYDVKM. The CDR3 sequence is CASSSHDRVTQYF. The whole variable domain, remainder taken from reference TRBV28 and TRBJ2-3, is DVKVTQSSRYLVKRTGEKVFLECVQDMDHENMFWYRQDPGLGLRLIYFSYDVKMKEKGDIPEGYSVSREKKERFSLILESASTNQTSMYLCASSSHDRVTQYFGPGTRLTVL.

The chain recombines TRBV28 with TRBJ2-3; TCRdb picks TRBD1, but there is no DNA to check that call. This CDR3 is built from 16 residues. Germline-derived CDR1 and CDR2 are MDHEN and SYDVKM. This CDR3 is CASSPRTGGSADTQYF.

CDR3: CASSISGEETDTQYF. The chain couples TRBV12-3 or TRBV12-4 to TRBJ2-3; TCRdb designates TRBD1, a call that cannot be tested without DNA. The CDR3 totals 15 residues.

This chain links TRBV29-1 with TRBJ2-7. The CDR3 is made up of 12 amino acids. CDR1 is SQVTM, CDR2 ANQGSEA, per germline. CDR3 protein: CSVRQKVYEQYF.

The J gene is TRBJ2-1, the V gene TRBV5-1; the D call from TCRdb, TRBD2, cannot be confirmed without DNA. The CDR3 loop spans 15 amino acids. Germline V gene sequence: CDR1 SGHRS, CDR2 YFSETQ. The CDR3 spells CASSVTSGGFNEQFF.

CDR3 in amino acids: CASSPLGGGDTQYF. The chain links TRBV7-3 to TRBJ2-3; TCRdb calls TRBD2, which cannot be checked without DNA. The CDR3 consists of 14 residues. The germline CDR1 and CDR2 sequences are SGHTA and FQGTGA.

The chain recombines TRBV5-1 with TRBJ2-1; TCRdb's D call of TRBD1 is untestable without DNA. Germline CDR1 SGHRS, CDR2 YFSETQ. The CDR3 length is 15 residues. CDR3 amino acids: CASSPGILFNNEQFF.

J is TRBJ1-1 and V is TRBV27; TCRdb gives TRBD1 as the D gene, but with no DNA this cannot be confirmed. The CDR3 consists of 12 residues. In germline, CDR1 is MNHEY, CDR2 SMNVEV (reference sequence). CDR3 amino acids: CASATGNTEAFF.

This chain links TRBV6-1 with TRBJ2-1; lacking DNA, the TRBD1 call made by TCRdb goes unchecked. The CDR3 is 13 residues long. Germline lookup yields CDR1 MNHNS and CDR2 SASEGT. The CDR3: CAIRDRAYNEQFF.

The chain employs TRBV7-9 and TRBJ2-7. The CDR3 covers 13 residues. CDR1 and CDR2 from the germline V gene are SEHNR and FQNEAQ (reference sequence). The CDR3 reads CASIVGLGSEQYF.

The rearrangement uses TRBV7-6 and TRBJ2-4; TCRdb indicates TRBD1, and absent DNA this call remains unverified. From germline, CDR1 is SGHVS and CDR2 FNYEAQ. This CDR3 has 16 residues. The CDR3 reads CASSPSTGTGENIQYF.

The chain uses TRBV20-1 and TRBJ2-1. Germline V gene sequence: CDR1 DFQATT, CDR2 SNEGSKA (reference sequence). The CDR3 is 12 amino acids. The CDR3 is CSARDLGNEQFF.

The V gene is TRBV5-1, the J gene TRBJ1-6; with no DNA, the TCRdb D assignment of TRBD1 cannot be verified. Germline loops: CDR1 SGHRS, CDR2 YFSETQ. This CDR3 region has 17 residues. The chain's CDR3 is CASSLPLGQGDNSPLHF.

The rearrangement uses TRBV21-1 and TRBJ1-3; TCRdb lists TRBD1, though no DNA is available to test this call. TRBV21-1 is recorded as a pseudogene. This CDR3 region has 16 residues. The CDR3 loop reads CASSKAPGQPRKTIYF.

V is TRBV27 and J is TRBJ2-1. The CDR3 length is 15 residues. Germline V lookup: CDR1 MNHEY, CDR2 SMNVEV (reference sequence). CDR3 protein: CASSFRALRDNEQFF.